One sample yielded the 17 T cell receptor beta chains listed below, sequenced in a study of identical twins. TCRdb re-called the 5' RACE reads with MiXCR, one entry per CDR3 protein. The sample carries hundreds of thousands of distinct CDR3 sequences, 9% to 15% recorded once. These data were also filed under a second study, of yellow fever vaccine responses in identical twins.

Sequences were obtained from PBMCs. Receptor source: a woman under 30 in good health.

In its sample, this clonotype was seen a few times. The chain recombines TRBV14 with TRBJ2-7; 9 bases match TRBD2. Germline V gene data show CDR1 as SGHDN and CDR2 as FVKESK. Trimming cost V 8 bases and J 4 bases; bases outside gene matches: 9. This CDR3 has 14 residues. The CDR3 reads CASPVLAGPYEQYF. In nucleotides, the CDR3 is TGTGCCAGCCCGGTCCTAGCGGGACCGTACGAGCAGTACTTC.

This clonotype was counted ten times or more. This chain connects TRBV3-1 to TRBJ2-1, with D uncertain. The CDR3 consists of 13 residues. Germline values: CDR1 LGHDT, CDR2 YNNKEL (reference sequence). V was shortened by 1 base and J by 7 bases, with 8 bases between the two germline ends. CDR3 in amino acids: CASSQAFENEQFF. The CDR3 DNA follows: TGTGCCAGCAGCCAAGCCTTCGAGAATGAGCAGTTCTTC.

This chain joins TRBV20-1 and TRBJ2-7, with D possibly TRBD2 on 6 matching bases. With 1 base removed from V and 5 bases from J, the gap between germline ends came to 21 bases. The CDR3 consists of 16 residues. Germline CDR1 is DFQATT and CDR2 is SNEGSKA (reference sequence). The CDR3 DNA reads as TGCAGTGCTAGAGCCCTGACTAGTTTTCCCCCGGACGAGCAGTACGTC. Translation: CSARALTSFPPDEQYV.

CDR3 loop: CASSWGGGQATVTGELFF. In nucleotides, the CDR3 is TGTGCCAGCAGCTGGGGGGGGGGACAGGCAACGGTCACCGGGGAGCTGTTTTTT. The V gene is TRBV7-6, the J gene TRBJ2-2; a possible D gene is TRBD1 (8 bases). The V and J ends lost 4 bases and 4 bases respectively, with 22 bases between them. This CDR3 has 18 residues. Germline assignment: CDR1 SGHVS and CDR2 FNYEAQ.

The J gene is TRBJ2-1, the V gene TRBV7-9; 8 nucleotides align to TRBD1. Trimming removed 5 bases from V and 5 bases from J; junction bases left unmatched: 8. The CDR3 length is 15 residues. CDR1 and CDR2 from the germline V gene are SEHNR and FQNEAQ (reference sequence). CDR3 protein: CASSTRQGRNNEQFF. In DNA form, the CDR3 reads TGTGCCAGCAGCACCCGACAGGGGAGAAACAATGAGCAGTTCTTC.

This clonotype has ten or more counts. The CDR3 bases are TGCAGTGCTAGAGATTTGGGGGGAAGGGTAAACATTCAGTACTTC. Amino acid sequence: CSARDLGGRVNIQYF. The chain joins TRBV20-1 to TRBJ2-4; D possibly corresponds to TRBD2 (6 bases). V lost 0 bases to trimming and J lost 6 bases, with 15 bases between them. CDR1 DFQATT and CDR2 SNEGSKA come from the germline V gene (reference sequence). There are 15 residues in the CDR3.

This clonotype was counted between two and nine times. This chain's CDR3 is CASSISGTGAYEQYF. DNA for the CDR3: TGTGCCAGCAGTATTTCCGGGACAGGAGCTTACGAGCAGTACTTC. The chain combines TRBV12-3 or TRBV12-4 with TRBJ2-7; 8 positions agree with TRBD1. The CDR3 extends over 15 amino acids. With V trimmed by 5 bases and J by 4 bases, 10 bases remained unmatched.

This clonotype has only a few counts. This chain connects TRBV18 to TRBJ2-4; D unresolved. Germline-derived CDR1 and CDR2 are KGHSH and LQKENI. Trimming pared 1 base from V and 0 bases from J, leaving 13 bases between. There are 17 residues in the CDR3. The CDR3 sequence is CASSPRTRELAKNIQYF. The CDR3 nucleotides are TGTGCCAGCTCACCACGCACAAGGGAACTAGCCAAAAACATTCAGTACTTC.

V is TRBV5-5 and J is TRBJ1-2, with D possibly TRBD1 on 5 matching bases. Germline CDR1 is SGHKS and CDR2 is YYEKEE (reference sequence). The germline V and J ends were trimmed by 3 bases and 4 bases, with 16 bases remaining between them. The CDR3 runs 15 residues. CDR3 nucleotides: TGTGCCAGCAGCTACTGGGACGGAATCGTCTATGGCTACACCTTC. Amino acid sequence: CASSYWDGIVYGYTF.

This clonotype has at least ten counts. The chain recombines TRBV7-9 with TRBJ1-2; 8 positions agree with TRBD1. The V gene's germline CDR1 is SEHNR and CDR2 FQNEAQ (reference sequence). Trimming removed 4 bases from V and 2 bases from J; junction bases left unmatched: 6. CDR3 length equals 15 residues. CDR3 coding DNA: TGTGCCAGCAGCTACGGACAGGGCAAGAACTATGGCTACACCTTC. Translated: CASSYGQGKNYGYTF.

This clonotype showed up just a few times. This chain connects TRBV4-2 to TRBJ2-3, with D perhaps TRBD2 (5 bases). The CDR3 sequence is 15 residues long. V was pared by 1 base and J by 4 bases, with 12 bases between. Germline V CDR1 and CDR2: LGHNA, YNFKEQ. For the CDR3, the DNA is TGTGCCAGCAGCCAAGTCGCTAGCCAGGCAGATACGCAGTATTTT. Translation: CASSQVASQADTQYF.

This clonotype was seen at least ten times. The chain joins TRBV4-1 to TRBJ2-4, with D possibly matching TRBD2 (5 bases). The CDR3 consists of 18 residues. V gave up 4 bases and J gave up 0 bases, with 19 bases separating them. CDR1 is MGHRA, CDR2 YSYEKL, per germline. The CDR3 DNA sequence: TGCGCCAGCAGCCCTCCCCCGACGGGGTTGGTAGCCAAAAACATTCAGTACTTC. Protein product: CASSPPPTGLVAKNIQYF.

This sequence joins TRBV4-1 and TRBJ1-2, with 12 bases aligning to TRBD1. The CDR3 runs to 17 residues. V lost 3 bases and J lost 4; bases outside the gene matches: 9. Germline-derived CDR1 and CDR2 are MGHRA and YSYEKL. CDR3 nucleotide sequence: TGCGCCAGCAGCCATCCCCGGGACAGGGGGCCGACCTATGGCTACACCTTC. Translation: CASSHPRDRGPTYGYTF.

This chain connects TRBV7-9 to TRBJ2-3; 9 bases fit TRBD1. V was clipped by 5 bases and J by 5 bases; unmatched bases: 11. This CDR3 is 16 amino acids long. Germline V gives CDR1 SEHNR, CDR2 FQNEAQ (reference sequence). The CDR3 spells CASSPQGTGRLDTQYF. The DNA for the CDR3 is TGTGCCAGCAGCCCTCAGGGGACAGGGAGGTTAGATACGCAGTATTTT.

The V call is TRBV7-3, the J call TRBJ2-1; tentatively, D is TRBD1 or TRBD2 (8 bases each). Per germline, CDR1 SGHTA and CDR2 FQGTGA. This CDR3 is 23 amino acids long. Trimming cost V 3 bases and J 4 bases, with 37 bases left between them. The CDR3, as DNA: TGTGCCAGCAGCTTCACGGTACATTCGGACAGGGCCAGCGGGAGAGGGAGGTACAATGAGCAGTTCTTC. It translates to CASSFTVHSDRASGRGRYNEQFF.

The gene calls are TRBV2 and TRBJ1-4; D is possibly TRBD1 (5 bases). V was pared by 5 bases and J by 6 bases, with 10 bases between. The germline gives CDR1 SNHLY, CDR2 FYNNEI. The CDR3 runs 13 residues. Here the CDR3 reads CASSFDSDEKLFF. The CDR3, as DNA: TGTGCCAGCAGTTTTGACAGCGATGAAAAACTGTTTTTT. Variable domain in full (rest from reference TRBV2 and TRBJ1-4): EPEVTQTPSHQVTQMGQEVILRCVPISNHLYFYWYRQILGQKVEFLVSFYNNEISEKSEIFDDQFSVERPDGSNFTLKIRSTKLEDSAMYFCASSFDSDEKLFFGSGTQLSVL.

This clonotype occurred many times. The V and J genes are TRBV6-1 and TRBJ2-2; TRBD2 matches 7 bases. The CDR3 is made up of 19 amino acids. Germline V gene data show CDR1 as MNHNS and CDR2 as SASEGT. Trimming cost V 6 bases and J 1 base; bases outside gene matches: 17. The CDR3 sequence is CASRSTGLPLAMNTGELFF. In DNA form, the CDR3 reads TGTGCCAGCAGGTCAACGGGACTACCATTAGCGATGAACACCGGGGAGCTGTTTTTT.